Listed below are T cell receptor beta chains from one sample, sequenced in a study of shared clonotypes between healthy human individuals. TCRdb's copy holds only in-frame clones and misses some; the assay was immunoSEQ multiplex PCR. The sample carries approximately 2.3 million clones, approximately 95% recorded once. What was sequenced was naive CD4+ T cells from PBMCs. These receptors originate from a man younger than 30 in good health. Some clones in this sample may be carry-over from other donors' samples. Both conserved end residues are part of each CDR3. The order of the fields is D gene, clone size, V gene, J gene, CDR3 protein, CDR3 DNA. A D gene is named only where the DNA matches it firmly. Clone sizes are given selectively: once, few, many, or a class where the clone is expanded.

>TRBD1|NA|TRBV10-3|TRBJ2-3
CAIRDGTGRTDTQYF
TGTGCCATCAGGGACGGGACAGGACGCACAGATACGCAGTATTTT
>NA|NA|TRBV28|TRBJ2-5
CASSFGGTQYF
TGTGCCAGCAGTTTCGGGGGGACCCAGTACTTC
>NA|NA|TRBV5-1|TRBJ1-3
CASSLEAGRGNTIYF
TGCGCCAGCAGCTTGGAAGCAGGGAGAGGAAACACCATATATTTT
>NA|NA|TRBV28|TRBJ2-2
CASSAPRNTGELFF
TGTGCCAGCAGTGCCCCCCGGAACACCGGGGAGCTGTTTTTT
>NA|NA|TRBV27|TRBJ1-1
CASSLYGSPREGAFF
TGTGCCAGCAGTTTATACGGGAGTCCCAGGGAGGGAGCTTTCTTT
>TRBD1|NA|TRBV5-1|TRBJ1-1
CASSLQGAGTEAFF
TGCGCCAGCAGCTTGCAGGGGGCCGGCACTGAAGCTTTCTTT
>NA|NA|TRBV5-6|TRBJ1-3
CASSLEGKSSGNTIYF
TGTGCCAGCAGCTTGGAAGGGAAGAGCTCTGGAAACACCATATATTTT
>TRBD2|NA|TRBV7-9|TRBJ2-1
CASSFVLAGYNEQFF
TGTGCCAGCAGCTTCGTACTAGCGGGTTACAATGAGCAGTTCTTC
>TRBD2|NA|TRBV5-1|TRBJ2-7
CASSLGLADSYEQYF
TGCGCCAGCAGCTTGGGCCTAGCGGACTCCTACGAGCAGTACTTC
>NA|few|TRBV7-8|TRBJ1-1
CASSLIRSTEAFF
TGTGCCAGCAGCTTGATAAGGTCCACTGAAGCTTTCTTT
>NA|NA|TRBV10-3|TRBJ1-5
CAISGQAAARQPQHF
TGTGCCATCAGTGGTCAGGCCGCCGCCCGCCAGCCCCAGCATTTT
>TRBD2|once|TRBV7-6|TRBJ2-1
CASSLLGTSGIGEQFF
TGTGCCAGCAGCTTACTGGGGACTAGCGGGATTGGTGAGCAGTTCTTC
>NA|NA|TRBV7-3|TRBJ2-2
CASSSQGPSSTGELFF
TGTGCCAGCAGCTCCCAGGGGCCCTCGAGCACCGGGGAGCTGTTTTTT
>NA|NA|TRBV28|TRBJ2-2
CASSLPRRPGELFF
TGTGCCAGCAGTTTACCCAGGAGGCCCGGGGAGCTGTTTTTT
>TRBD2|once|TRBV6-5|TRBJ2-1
CASSYTSGRRNEQFF
TGTGCCAGCAGTTATACTAGCGGGAGAAGGAATGAGCAGTTCTTC
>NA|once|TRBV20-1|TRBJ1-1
CSASPVLEAFF
TGCAGTGCTTCCCCCGTCCTTGAAGCTTTCTTT
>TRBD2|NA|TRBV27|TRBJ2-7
CASSLSGTSVYEQYF
TGTGCCAGCAGTTTATCCGGGACTAGCGTCTACGAGCAGTACTTC
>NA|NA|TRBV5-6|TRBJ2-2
CASGGHFWTGELFF
TGTGCCAGCGGGGGACATTTCTGGACCGGGGAGCTGTTTTTT